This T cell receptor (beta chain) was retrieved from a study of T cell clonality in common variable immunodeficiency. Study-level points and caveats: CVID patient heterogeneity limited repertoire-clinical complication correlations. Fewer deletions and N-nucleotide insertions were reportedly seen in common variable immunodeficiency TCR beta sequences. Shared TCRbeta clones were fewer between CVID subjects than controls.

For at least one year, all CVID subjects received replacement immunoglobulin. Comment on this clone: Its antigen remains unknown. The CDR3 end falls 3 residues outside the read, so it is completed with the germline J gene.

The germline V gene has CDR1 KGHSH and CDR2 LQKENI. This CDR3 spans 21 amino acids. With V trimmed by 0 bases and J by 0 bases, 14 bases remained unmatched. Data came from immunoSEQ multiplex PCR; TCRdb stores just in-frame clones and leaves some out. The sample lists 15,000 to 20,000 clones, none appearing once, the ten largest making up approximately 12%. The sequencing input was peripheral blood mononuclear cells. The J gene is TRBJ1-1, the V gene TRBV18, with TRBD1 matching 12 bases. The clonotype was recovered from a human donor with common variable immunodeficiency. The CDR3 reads CASSPPPGQGALGRMNTEAFF. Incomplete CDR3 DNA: TGTGCCAGCTCACCACCTCCGGGACAGGGGGCGTTGGGGAGGATGAACACTGAA. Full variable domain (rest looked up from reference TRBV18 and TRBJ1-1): NAGVMQNPRHLVRRRGQEARLRCSPMKGHSHVYWYRQLPEEGLKFMVYLQKENIIDESGMPKERFSAEFPKEGPSILRIQQVVRGDSAAYFCASSPPPGQGALGRMNTEAFFGQGTRLTVV.